This T cell receptor (beta chain) appears in the sequencing data of a study of cytomegalovirus exposure and HLA in healthy donors. As for this clone: The antigen is unknown.

J gave up 4 bases and V 6 bases, and 12 bases lay outside the gene matches. The CDR3 covers 16 residues. Looked up from germline, CDR1 is MNHNY and CDR2 is SVGAGI (reference sequence). The PCR contained 60 Vbeta and 13 Jbeta primers. Here immunoSEQ multiplex PCR was the method, and the copy in TCRdb shows in-frame clones only, minus some. The repertoire table contains around 150,000 clones. Study results and limitations: Beyond CMV serostatus, there was no information to go on about immune exposure. Exclusion applied to some V segments, including TRBV6-2 and TRBV6-3, as they were indistinguishable.

The sequence was obtained from a man aged 40-49 years in good health and CMV-seronegative. The rearrangement links TRBV6-6 to TRBJ2-3; 8 bases fit TRBD2. Sequencing input: PBMCs. CDR3: CASRQPGLGDPDTQYF. CDR3 in DNA: TGTGCCAGCAGGCAACCGGGACTAGGGGACCCAGATACGCAGTATTTT.